These 21 T cell receptor beta chains share one sample of origin, sequenced in a study of blood T cells in healthy people across ages. Together with a sample-barcoded 5' primer, a J-beta primer mix was included in a second PCR lasting roughly 6 to 12 cycles. TCRdb passed the 5' RACE reads through MiXCR, listing each CDR3 protein once. The table records about a million distinct CDR3 sequences, approximately 50% of them present only once. Sequencing was done on a sample of blood. The receptors were sampled from a woman aged 55 to 70 in good health.

The rearrangement joins TRBV28 to TRBJ2-7, with D perhaps matching TRBD1 or TRBD2 (5 bases each). CDR3 size: 14 residues. CDR1 is MDHEN, CDR2 SYDVKM, per germline. Trimming removed 8 bases at V and 2 bases at J, with 16 bases between. CDR3 bases: TGTGCCAGCGGAACCGGGACGAGCCCCTACGAGCAGTACTTC. It encodes CASGTGTSPYEQYF.

The J gene is TRBJ2-5, the V gene TRBV7-6, with D tentatively TRBD2 (5 bases). Germline CDR1 reads SGHVS; CDR2 reads FNYEAQ. This CDR3 contains 17 residues. V was pared by 2 bases and J by 11 bases, with 27 bases between. The CDR3 reads CASSLSLFVTSKAEQYF. The CDR3 bases are TGTGCCAGCAGCTTATCTTTATTCGTTACTAGTAAGGCTGAGCAGTACTTC. Filled out from reference TRBV7-6 and TRBJ2-5, the complete variable domain reads GAGVSQSPRYKVTKRGQDVALRCDPISGHVSLYWYRQALGQGPEFLTYFNYEAQQDKSGLPNDRFSAERPEGSISTLTIQRTEQRDSAMYRCASSLSLFVTSKAEQYFGPGTRLLVL.

This clonotype was counted a few times. The chain uses TRBV7-8 and TRBJ2-4; D unclear. The J call could be wrong; TRBJ2-7 is a better fit for the DNA end. CDR1 is SGHVS and CDR2 is FQNEAQ in the germline V gene. The CDR3 loop spans 13 amino acids. The CDR3 DNA sequence: TGTGCCAGCAGCTTAAACAGAATCGGCGAGCAGTACTTC. Protein product: CASSLNRIGEQYF.

There are a few counts of this clonotype. This CDR3 is CSVLEGTGAKNIQYF. Written as DNA, the CDR3 is TGCAGCGTCCTTGAAGGGACAGGGGCCAAAAACATTCAGTACTTC. V gene TRBV29-1 combines with J gene TRBJ2-4; 9 positions agree with TRBD1. The CDR3 covers 15 residues. Germline V lookup: CDR1 SQVTM, CDR2 ANQGSEA. Unmatched junction bases numbered 7, after V lost 6 bases and J lost 1 base.

V gene TRBV28 combines with J gene TRBJ2-5; 13 nucleotides match TRBD2. The junction had 12 bases not matched to a gene; V was cut back by 3 bases and J by 11 bases. Germline loops: CDR1 MDHEN, CDR2 SYDVKM. CDR3 length equals 16 residues. In DNA, the CDR3 is TGTGCCAGCAGTTTTCGTTCGACTAGCGGGAGGAATGAGCAGTACTTC. It is translated as CASSFRSTSGRNEQYF.

The chain uses TRBV7-9 and TRBJ2-1, with D unresolved. The germline V gene has CDR1 SEHNR and CDR2 FQNEAQ (reference sequence). The CDR3 length is 13 residues. Trimming cost V 7 bases and J 7 bases, with 14 bases left between them. The DNA for the CDR3 is TGTGCCAGCAACCCCAGCGTTCCGAATGAGCAGTTCTTC. Encoded protein: CASNPSVPNEQFF.

This chain connects TRBV18 to TRBJ2-7, with D uncertain. The CDR3 totals 14 residues. The germline CDR1 and CDR2 sequences are KGHSH and LQKENI. Trimming removed 1 base from V and 0 bases from J, with 7 bases in between. CDR3 in DNA: TGTGCCAGCTCACCACGGGCCAACTCCTACGAGCAGTACTTC. The encoded protein is CASSPRANSYEQYF. The whole variable domain, remainder taken from reference TRBV18 and TRBJ2-7, is NAGVMQNPRHLVRRRGQEARLRCSPMKGHSHVYWYRQLPEEGLKFMVYLQKENIIDESGMPKERFSAEFPKEGPSILRIQQVVRGDSAAYFCASSPRANSYEQYFGPGTRLTVT.

The chain combines TRBV7-2 with TRBJ1-1; a possible D gene is TRBD1 (5 bases). The CDR3 totals 15 residues. Germline V lookup: CDR1 SGHTA, CDR2 FQGNSA. The V end lost 4 bases, the J end lost 1 base, and 13 bases lay between the germline ends. CDR3 in DNA: TGTGCCAGCAGCTATGTAGGGGCCGAGAACACTGAAGCTTTCTTT. It codes for CASSYVGAENTEAFF. The variable domain in full, with the rest retrieved from reference TRBV7-2 and TRBJ1-1, is GAGVSQSPSNKVTEKGKDVELRCDPISGHTALYWYRQSLGQGLEFLIYFQGNSAPDKSGLPSDRFSAERTGGSVSTLTIQRTQQEDSAVYLCASSYVGAENTEAFFGQGTRLTVV.

In its sample, this clonotype was seen a few times. The genes are TRBV20-1 and TRBJ2-5; 10 positions agree with TRBD2. Judging by the DNA end, TRBJ2-7 fits better; the J call may be wrong. This CDR3 contains 13 residues. The germline CDR1 and CDR2 sequences are DFQATT and SNEGSKA (reference sequence). The CDR3 loop is CSASSSGSVEQYF. The CDR3 DNA sequence: TGCAGTGCTAGCTCTAGCGGGAGTGTCGAGCAGTACTTC.

The genes are TRBV7-2 and TRBJ1-2; D unresolved. V lost 5 bases to trimming and J lost 5 bases, with 15 bases between them. The germline CDR1 and CDR2 sequences are SGHTA and FQGNSA. The CDR3 extends over 14 amino acids. The CDR3 DNA sequence: TGTGCCAGCAGCAAAAGAGAGGAGGGTTATGGCTACACCTTC. This codes for CASSKREEGYGYTF.

This chain links TRBV4-3 with TRBJ2-1; maybe TRBD1 (6 bases). Trimming pared 1 base from V and 9 bases from J, leaving 13 bases between. Germline V gene data show CDR1 as LGHNA and CDR2 as YSLEER. This CDR3 is 14 amino acids long. Written as DNA, the CDR3 is TGCGCCAGCAGCCAAGCGCCGGCCAGGGGTGAGCAGTTCTTC. Translation: CASSQAPARGEQFF.

CDR3 residues: CASSWRPGGSYEQYF. DNA for the CDR3: TGTGCCAGCAGCTGGAGGCCGGGGGGCTCCTACGAGCAGTACTTC. The chain uses TRBV7-2 and TRBJ2-7; 7 nucleotides align to TRBD2. The CDR3 length is 15 residues. V dropped 4 bases and J dropped 0; count of bases not matched to a gene: 6. Looked up from germline, CDR1 is SGHTA and CDR2 is FQGNSA.

This chain uses TRBV20-1 with TRBJ2-7; D remains unclear. Trimming shortened V by 5 bases and J by 5 bases, and 22 bases separated the two germline ends. The CDR3 runs 15 residues. Germline values: CDR1 DFQATT, CDR2 SNEGSKA (reference sequence). CDR3 DNA sequence: TGCAGTGCTGCTAACCCGGTCCGTGGTGTCGACGAGCAGTACTTC. Its translation is CSAANPVRGVDEQYF.

The chain employs TRBV7-2 and TRBJ2-7, with D possibly matching TRBD2 (6 bases). With 0 bases removed from V and 5 bases from J, the gap between germline ends came to 17 bases. CDR3 length equals 16 residues. Germline CDR1 reads SGHTA; CDR2 reads FQGNSA. This CDR3 reads CASSLASSGGPHEQYF. In DNA form, the CDR3 reads TGTGCCAGCAGCTTAGCAAGTTCTGGAGGGCCCCACGAGCAGTACTTC.

This chain connects TRBV10-3 to TRBJ2-3; TRBD2 matches at 12 bases. J lost 6 bases, V lost 5 bases, and 9 bases had no gene match. This CDR3 comprises 16 residues. Germline CDR1 reads ENHRY; CDR2 reads SYGVKD. The CDR3 DNA sequence: TGTGCCATCAGTCGTAAGACTAGCGGGAGCCAGGATACGCAGTATTTT. It translates to CAISRKTSGSQDTQYF.

This chain joins TRBV27 and TRBJ1-1; 7 bases match TRBD1. Germline loops: CDR1 MNHEY, CDR2 SMNVEV (reference sequence). The CDR3 is 13 residues long. V lost 8 bases, J lost 4 bases, and 7 bases stayed unmatched. In nucleotides, the CDR3 is TGTGCCAGCCGACAGGGAGGTGTCACTGAAGCTTTCTTT. Its protein product is CASRQGGVTEAFF.

The V call is TRBV29-1, the J call TRBJ1-2; D remains ambiguous. The germline V gene encodes CDR1 SQVTM and CDR2 ANQGSEA. This CDR3 is 13 amino acids long. Trimming removed 1 base from V and 8 bases from J, with 14 bases in between. The CDR3 loop is CSVEAWVRSGYTF. CDR3 nucleotides: TGCAGCGTTGAAGCCTGGGTGAGGAGCGGCTACACCTTC.

A few counts support this clonotype. The chain recombines TRBV20-1 with TRBJ2-1; a weak D match, TRBD1 (7 bases). The DNA end lines up better with TRBJ2-7; the J call may be wrong. The CDR3 is made up of 18 amino acids. The germline gives CDR1 DFQATT, CDR2 SNEGSKA (reference sequence). CDR3 residues: CSARNRGQGGSSYNEQYF. The CDR3 DNA is TGCAGTGCTAGAAATAGGGGGCAGGGGGGCAGCTCCTACAATGAGCAGTACTTC.

This clonotype was observed a handful of times. The chain employs TRBV30 and TRBJ2-5; 7 nucleotides line up with TRBD2. Looked up from germline, CDR1 is GTSNPN and CDR2 is SVGIG (reference sequence). The CDR3 covers 13 residues. V was clipped by 1 base and J by 4 bases; unmatched bases: 3. The CDR3 loop reads CAWSGTSRETQYF. CDR3 sequence (DNA): TGTGCCTGGAGTGGGACTAGTCGAGAGACCCAGTACTTC.

This clonotype was seen more than once but under ten times. The rearrangement joins TRBV5-1 to TRBJ2-7, with a tentative D call TRBD1 (7 bases). The germline gives CDR1 SGHRS, CDR2 YFSETQ. Trimming took 4 bases from V and 3 from J, leaving 14 bases between them. The CDR3 is made up of 14 amino acids. The CDR3 loop reads CASSGGPGGYEQYF. The DNA of the CDR3 is TGCGCCAGCAGCGGAGGGCCAGGGGGCTACGAGCAGTACTTC.

This chain joins TRBV13 and TRBJ1-5, with D perhaps TRBD1 (5 bases). The CDR3 length is 15 residues. Germline CDR1 is PRHDT and CDR2 is FYEKMQ (reference sequence). V lost 3 bases and J 7 bases, leaving 16 bases between the germline ends. DNA of the CDR3: TGTGCCAGCAGCTTCTCCGCGGGGCACGGACAGCCCCAGCATTTT. Amino acid sequence: CASSFSAGHGQPQHF.